The T cell receptor beta chain described here comes from a study of OX40 agonist ivuxolimab in advanced cancers. Whole-study context: Allowance was made for prior anti-PD-1, anti-PD-L1 or anti-CTLA-4 therapy, and about 44% had some.

Here immunoSEQ multiplex PCR was the method, and the copy in TCRdb shows in-frame clones only, minus some. Here the sample spans approximately 76,000 clones, approximately 91% being singletons. This CDR3 comprises 18 residues. CDR1 is SGHAT, CDR2 FQNNGV, per germline. V was trimmed by 4 bases and J by 3 bases, leaving 22 bases between them. Patients were excluded for autoimmune disease history or systemic immunosuppression. The source is an adult with an advanced solid tumor such as melanoma, head and neck, liver or kidney cancer. This specimen was CD4+ or CD8+ T cells sorted from blood, taken in a trial of the OX40 agonist ivuxolimab. The chain has TRBV11-2 and TRBJ2-4, with D perhaps matching TRBD1 or TRBD2 (5 bases each). CDR3 nucleotides: TGTGCCAGCAGCTCCACCACCGGGGCGCGGTATGGCAAAAACATTCAGTACTTC. Translated, it gives CASSSTTGARYGKNIQYF. Combining the CDR3 with reference TRBV11-2 and TRBJ2-4 gives the whole variable domain EAGVAQSPRYKIIEKRQSVAFWCNPISGHATLYWYQQILGQGPKLLIQFQNNGVVDDSQLPKDRFSAERLKGVDSTLKIQPAKLEDSAVYLCASSSTTGARYGKNIQYFGAGTRLSVL.